This T cell receptor beta chain was recovered during a study of cytomegalovirus exposure and HLA in healthy donors. CDR3 length equals 13 residues. The germline V and J ends were trimmed by 6 bases and 4 bases, with 12 bases remaining between them. The V gene's germline CDR1 is LGHNA and CDR2 YSLEER. 60 Vbeta and 13 Jbeta primers were used in PCR. Clones were sequenced by immunoSEQ multiplex PCR, and TCRdb holds only the in-frame ones, with some missing. Of just under 95,000 clones listed, around 74% are singletons. This sequence was found in a man in his forties or fifties in good health and CMV-seropositive. The sample consisted of PBMCs. The rearrangement links TRBV4-3 to TRBJ1-1; D is ambiguous. The CDR3 region has the DNA TGCGCCAGCAGTTCGGAGTTTGGCACTGAAGCTTTCTTT. This encodes CASSSEFGTEAFF.